These 8 T cell receptor beta chains were all obtained from the same sample, sequenced in a study of cytomegalovirus exposure and HLA in healthy donors. A multiplex PCR was run with 60 Vbeta primers and 13 Jbeta primers. Libraries were prepared by immunoSEQ multiplex PCR; TCRdb keeps only in-frame clonotypes and omits some of them. The sample shows about 160,000 clones, roughly 72% of them seen only once. The sequencing sample was made of PBMCs. These receptors were obtained from a middle-aged man in good health and CMV-seropositive.

This chain uses TRBV7-8 with TRBJ1-3; D remains unclear. From germline, CDR1 is SGHVS and CDR2 FQNEAQ. V lost 3 bases and J 0 bases, leaving 9 bases between the germline ends. The CDR3 runs 15 residues. The CDR3 is CASSFDTYSGNTIYF. The CDR3 DNA reads TGTGCCAGCAGCTTTGACACATACTCTGGAAACACCATATATTTT.

The J gene is TRBJ1-1, the V gene TRBV19; D unclear. Per the germline V gene, CDR1 is LNHDA and CDR2 is SQIVND (reference sequence). V shed 5 bases and J shed 1 base, with 11 bases lying between them. The CDR3 length is 14 residues. CDR3 amino acids: CASSPPGRNTEAFF. The CDR3 coding sequence is TGTGCCAGTAGTCCCCCAGGAAGGAACACTGAAGCTTTCTTT.

Here the CDR3 DNA reads TGTGCCAGTAGTCAACCACGGGACAGGGAAAATTCACCCCTCCACTTT. It yields the protein CASSQPRDRENSPLHF. The chain has TRBV19 and TRBJ1-6; 9 bases are shared with TRBD1. The CDR3 is 16 amino acids. The germline V gene encodes CDR1 LNHDA and CDR2 SQIVND (reference sequence). V lost 5 bases, J lost 7 bases, and 9 bases stayed unmatched.

The chain is built from TRBV4-1 and TRBJ2-1; TRBD1 agrees at 8 bases. Losses at the gene ends were 0 bases for V and 5 bases for J; bases not matched to a gene: 0. This CDR3 spans 14 amino acids. Per germline, CDR1 MGHRA and CDR2 YSYEKL. CDR3 residues: CASSQEDRDNEQFF. Here the CDR3 DNA reads TGCGCCAGCAGCCAAGAGGACAGGGACAATGAGCAGTTCTTC.

The rearrangement links TRBV2 to TRBJ2-7; possible D gene TRBD2, 6 bases. Trimming removed 7 bases from V and 0 bases from J, with 13 bases in between. The CDR3 spans 14 residues. CDR1 and CDR2 from the germline V gene are SNHLY and FYNNEI. CDR3 bases: TGTGCCAGCACCCGGGACTCCGTCTCCTACGAGCAGTACTTC. Its protein product is CASTRDSVSYEQYF.

This clone was seen a single time. The rearrangement joins TRBV7-3 to TRBJ2-5, with D perhaps matching TRBD2 (7 bases). The germline CDR1 and CDR2 sequences are SGHTA and FQGTGA. Trimming took 3 bases from V and 5 from J, leaving 16 bases between them. The CDR3 has 15 residues. The CDR3 is CASSFSGGPEETQYF. The CDR3 DNA sequence: TGTGCCAGCAGCTTTTCCGGGGGGCCTGAGGAGACCCAGTACTTC.

V gene TRBV7-6 combines with J gene TRBJ1-1, with unresolved D. V lost 5 bases, J lost 4 bases, and 14 bases lay in between. The CDR3 length is 14 residues. Germline V CDR1 and CDR2: SGHVS, FNYEAQ. The CDR3 is CASSELGSGTEAFF. As DNA, the CDR3 is TGTGCCAGCAGCGAGCTGGGTTCGGGCACTGAAGCTTTCTTT.

The V and J genes are TRBV19 and TRBJ1-2, with D possibly matching TRBD1 (6 bases). Trimming took 6 bases from V and 7 from J, leaving 15 bases between them. The CDR3 sequence is 13 residues long. Looked up from germline, CDR1 is LNHDA and CDR2 is SQIVND (reference sequence). CDR3 coding DNA: TGTGCCAGTAGAGGGGGAGTGGCCCGTGGCTACACCTTC. Protein: CASRGGVARGYTF.